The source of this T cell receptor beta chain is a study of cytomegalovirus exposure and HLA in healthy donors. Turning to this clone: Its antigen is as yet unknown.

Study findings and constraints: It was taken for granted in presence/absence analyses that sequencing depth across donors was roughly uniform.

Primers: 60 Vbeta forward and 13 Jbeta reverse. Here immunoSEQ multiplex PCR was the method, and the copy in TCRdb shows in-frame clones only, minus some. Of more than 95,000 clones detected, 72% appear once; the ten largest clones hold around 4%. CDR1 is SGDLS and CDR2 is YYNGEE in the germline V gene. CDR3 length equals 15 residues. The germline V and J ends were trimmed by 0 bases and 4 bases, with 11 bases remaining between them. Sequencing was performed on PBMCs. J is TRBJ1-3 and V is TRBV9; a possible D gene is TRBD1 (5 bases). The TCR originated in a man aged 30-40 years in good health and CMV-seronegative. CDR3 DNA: TGTGCCAGCAGCGTAGTAGCGGGGGACGGAAACACCATATATTTT. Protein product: CASSVVAGDGNTIYF.